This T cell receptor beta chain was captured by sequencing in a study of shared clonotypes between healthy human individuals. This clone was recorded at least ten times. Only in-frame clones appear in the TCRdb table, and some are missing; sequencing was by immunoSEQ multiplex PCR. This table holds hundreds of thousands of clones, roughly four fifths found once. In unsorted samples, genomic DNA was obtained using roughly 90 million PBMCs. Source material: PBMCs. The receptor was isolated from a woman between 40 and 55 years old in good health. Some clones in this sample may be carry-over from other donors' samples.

The CDR3 DNA is TGTGCCAGCAGCGACAGGAGCGGGGGCTACAATGAGCAGTTCTTC. It translates to CASSDRSGGYNEQFF. The chain combines TRBV2 with TRBJ2-1, with TRBD2 identical over 8 bases. Germline V gene sequence: CDR1 SNHLY, CDR2 FYNNEI. The CDR3 is 15 amino acids. The V and J ends lost 6 bases and 3 bases, in that order; junction bases with no gene match: 7.